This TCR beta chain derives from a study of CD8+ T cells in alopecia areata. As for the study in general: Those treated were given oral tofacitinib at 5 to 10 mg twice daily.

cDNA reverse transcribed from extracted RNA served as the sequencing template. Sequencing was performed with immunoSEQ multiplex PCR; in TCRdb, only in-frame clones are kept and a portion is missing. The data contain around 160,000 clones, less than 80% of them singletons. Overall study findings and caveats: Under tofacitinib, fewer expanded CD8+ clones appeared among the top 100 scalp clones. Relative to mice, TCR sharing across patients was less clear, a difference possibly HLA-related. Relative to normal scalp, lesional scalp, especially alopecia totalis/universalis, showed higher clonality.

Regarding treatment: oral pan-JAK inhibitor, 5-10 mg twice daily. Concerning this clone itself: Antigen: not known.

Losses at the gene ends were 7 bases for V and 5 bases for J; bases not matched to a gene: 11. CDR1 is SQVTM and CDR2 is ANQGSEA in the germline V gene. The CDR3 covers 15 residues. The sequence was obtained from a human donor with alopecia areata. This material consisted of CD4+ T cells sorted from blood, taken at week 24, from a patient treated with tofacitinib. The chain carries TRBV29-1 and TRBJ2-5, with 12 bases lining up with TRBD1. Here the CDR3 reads CSAQTGTGGRETQYF. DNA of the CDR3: TGCAGCGCCCAAACCGGGACAGGGGGCCGGGAGACCCAGTACTTC.